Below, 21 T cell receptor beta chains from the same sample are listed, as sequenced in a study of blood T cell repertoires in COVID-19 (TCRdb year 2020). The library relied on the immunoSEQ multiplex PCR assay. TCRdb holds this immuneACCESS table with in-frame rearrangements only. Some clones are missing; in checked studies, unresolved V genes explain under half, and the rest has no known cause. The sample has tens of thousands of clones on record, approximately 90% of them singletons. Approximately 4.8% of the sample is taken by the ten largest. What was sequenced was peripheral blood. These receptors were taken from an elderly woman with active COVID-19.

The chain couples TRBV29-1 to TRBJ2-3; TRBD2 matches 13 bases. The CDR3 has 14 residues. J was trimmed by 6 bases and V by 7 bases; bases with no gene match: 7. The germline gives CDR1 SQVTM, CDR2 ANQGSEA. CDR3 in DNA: TGCAGCGCGGGGACTAGCGGGGAGTGGGATACGCAGTATTTT. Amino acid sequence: CSAGTSGEWDTQYF.

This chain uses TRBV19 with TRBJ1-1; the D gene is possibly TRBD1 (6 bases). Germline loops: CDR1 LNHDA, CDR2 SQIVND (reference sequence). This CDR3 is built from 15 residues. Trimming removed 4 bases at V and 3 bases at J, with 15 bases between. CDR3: CASSNGGLGDTEAFF. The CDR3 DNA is TGTGCCAGTAGTAACGGGGGGCTAGGGGACACTGAAGCTTTCTTT.

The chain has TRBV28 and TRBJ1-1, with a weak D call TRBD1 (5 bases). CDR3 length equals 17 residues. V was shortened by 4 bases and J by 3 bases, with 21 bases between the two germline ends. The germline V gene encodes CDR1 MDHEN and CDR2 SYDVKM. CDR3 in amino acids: CASSSLLGRIGDTEAFF. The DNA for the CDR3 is TGTGCCAGCAGTTCCTTACTGGGAAGGATAGGGGACACTGAAGCTTTCTTT.

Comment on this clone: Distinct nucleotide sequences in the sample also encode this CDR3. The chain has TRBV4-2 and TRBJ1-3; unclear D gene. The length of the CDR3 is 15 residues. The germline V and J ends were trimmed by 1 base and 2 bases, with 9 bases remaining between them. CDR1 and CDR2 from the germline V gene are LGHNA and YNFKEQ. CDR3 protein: CASSQVTGAGNTIYF. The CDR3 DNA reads TGTGCCAGCAGCCAAGTCACGGGAGCTGGAAACACCATATATTTT.

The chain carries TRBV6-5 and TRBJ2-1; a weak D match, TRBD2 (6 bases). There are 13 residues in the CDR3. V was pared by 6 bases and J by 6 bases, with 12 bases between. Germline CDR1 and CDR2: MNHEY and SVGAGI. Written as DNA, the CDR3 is TGTGCCAGCAGCCCAGGAGGGTCCAATGAGCAGTTCTTC. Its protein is CASSPGGSNEQFF.

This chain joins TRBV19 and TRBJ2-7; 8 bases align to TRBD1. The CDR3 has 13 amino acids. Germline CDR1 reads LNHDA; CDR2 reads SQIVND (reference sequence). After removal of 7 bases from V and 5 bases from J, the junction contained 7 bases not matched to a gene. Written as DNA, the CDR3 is TGTGCCAGTACCAAGACAGGGGTCAACGAGCAGTACTTC. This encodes CASTKTGVNEQYF.

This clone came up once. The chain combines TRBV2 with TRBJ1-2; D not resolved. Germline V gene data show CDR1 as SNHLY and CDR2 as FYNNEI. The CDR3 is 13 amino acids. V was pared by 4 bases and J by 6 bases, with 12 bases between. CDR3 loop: CASSVLTVHGYTF. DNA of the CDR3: TGTGCCAGCAGTGTACTCACAGTCCATGGCTACACCTTC.

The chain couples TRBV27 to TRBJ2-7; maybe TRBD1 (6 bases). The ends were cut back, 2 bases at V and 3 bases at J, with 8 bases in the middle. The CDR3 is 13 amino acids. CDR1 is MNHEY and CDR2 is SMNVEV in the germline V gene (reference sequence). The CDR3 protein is CASSLNRDYEQYF. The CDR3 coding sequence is TGTGCCAGCAGTTTAAACAGGGACTACGAGCAGTACTTC.

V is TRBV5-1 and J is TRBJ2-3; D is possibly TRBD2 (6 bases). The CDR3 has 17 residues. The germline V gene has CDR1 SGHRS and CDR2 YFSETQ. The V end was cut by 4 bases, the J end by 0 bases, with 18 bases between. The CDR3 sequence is CASSKDFSGGSTDTQYF. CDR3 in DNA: TGCGCCAGCAGCAAGGACTTTAGTGGGGGGAGCACAGATACGCAGTATTTT.

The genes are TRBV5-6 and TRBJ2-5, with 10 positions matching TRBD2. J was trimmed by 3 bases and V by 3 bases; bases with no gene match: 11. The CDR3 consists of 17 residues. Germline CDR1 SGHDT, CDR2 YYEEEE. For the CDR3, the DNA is TGTGCCAGCAGCTGGATACTAGCGGGGTGGACGGAAGAGACCCAGTACTTC. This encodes CASSWILAGWTEETQYF. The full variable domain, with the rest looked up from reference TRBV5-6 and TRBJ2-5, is DAGVTQSPTHLIKTRGQQVTLRCSPKSGHDTVSWYQQALGQGPQFIFQYYEEEERQRGNFPDRFSGHQFPNYSSELNVNALLLGDSALYLCASSWILAGWTEETQYFGPGTRLLVL.

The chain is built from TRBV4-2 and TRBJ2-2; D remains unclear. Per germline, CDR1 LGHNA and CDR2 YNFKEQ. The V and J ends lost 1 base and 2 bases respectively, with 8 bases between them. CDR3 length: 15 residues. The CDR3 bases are TGTGCCAGCAGCCAAGTGCAGACTAACACCGGGGAGCTGTTTTTT. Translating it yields CASSQVQTNTGELFF.

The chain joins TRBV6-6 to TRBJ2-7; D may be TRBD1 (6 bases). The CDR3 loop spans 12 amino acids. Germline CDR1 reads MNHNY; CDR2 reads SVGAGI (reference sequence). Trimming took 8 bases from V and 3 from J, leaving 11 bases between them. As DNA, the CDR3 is TGTGCCAGCGGAAGGGACAACTACGAGCAGTACTTC. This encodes CASGRDNYEQYF.

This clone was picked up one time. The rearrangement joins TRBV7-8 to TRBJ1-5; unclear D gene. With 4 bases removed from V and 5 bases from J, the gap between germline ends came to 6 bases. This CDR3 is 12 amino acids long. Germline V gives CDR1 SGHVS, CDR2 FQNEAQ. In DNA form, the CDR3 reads TGTGCCAGCAGCTCCGACTATCAGCCCCAGCATTTT. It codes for CASSSDYQPQHF.

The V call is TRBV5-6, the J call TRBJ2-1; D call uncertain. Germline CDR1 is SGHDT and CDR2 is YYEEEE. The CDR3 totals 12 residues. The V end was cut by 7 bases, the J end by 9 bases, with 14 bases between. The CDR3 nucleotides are TGTGCCAGCCTTAGCCTCTCTGGTGAGCAGTTCTTC. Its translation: CASLSLSGEQFF.

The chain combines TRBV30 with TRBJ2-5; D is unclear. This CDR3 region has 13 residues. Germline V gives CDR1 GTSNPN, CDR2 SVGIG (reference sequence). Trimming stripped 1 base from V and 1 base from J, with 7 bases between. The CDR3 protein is CAWSGGSQETQYF. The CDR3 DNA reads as TGTGCCTGGAGTGGCGGATCCCAAGAGACCCAGTACTTC.

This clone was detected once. The CDR3 spells CASSPSGTGGKVEQFF. DNA of the CDR3: TGTGCCAGCTCACCAAGCGGAACGGGAGGAAAGGTTGAGCAGTTCTTC. The chain couples TRBV18 to TRBJ2-1; 7 bases match TRBD2. CDR3 length equals 16 residues. The junction had 13 bases not matched to a gene; V was cut back by 2 bases and J by 9 bases. Germline CDR1 reads KGHSH; CDR2 reads LQKENI.

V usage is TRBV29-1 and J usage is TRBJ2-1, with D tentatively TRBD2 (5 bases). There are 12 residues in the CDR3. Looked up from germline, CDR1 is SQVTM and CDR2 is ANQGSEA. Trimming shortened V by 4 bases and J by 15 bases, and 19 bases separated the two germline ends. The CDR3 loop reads CSVGVGGLIRFF. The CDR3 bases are TGCAGCGTTGGGGTGGGTGGACTTATTCGGTTCTTC.

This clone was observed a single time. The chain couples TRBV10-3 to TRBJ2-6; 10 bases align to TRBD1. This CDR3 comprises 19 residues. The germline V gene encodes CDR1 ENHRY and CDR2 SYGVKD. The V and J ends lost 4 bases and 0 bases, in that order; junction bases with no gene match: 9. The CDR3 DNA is TGTGCCATCAGTGCCTTATCCGGGACAGGGGCCTCTGGGGCCAACGTCCTGACTTTC. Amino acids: CAISALSGTGASGANVLTF.

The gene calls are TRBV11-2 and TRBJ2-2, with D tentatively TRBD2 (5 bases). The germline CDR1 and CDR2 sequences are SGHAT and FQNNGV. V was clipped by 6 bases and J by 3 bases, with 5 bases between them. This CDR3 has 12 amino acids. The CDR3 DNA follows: TGTGCCAGCAGGGGAGACACCGGGGAGCTGTTTTTT. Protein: CASRGDTGELFF.

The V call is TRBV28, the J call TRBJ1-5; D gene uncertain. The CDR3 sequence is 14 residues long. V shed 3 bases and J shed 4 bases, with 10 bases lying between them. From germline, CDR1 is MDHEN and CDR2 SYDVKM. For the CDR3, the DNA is TGTGCCAGCAGTTTCCACAAAATTAATCAGCCCCAGCATTTT. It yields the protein CASSFHKINQPQHF.

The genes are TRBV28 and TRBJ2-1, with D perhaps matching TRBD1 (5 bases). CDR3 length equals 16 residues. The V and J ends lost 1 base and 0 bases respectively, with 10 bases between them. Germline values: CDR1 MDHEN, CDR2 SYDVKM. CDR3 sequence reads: CASSLYQGSSYNEQFF. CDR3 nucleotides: TGTGCCAGCAGTTTATATCAGGGTAGCTCCTACAATGAGCAGTTCTTC.